Shown below are 8 T cell receptor beta chains from a single sample sequenced in a study of OX40 agonist ivuxolimab in advanced cancers. Repertoires were generated with immunoSEQ multiplex PCR, while TCRdb's copy carries only in-frame clones and drops some. The sample lists around 70,000 clones; roughly 86% were seen once. The sequenced sample was CD4+ or CD8+ T cells sorted from blood, obtained in a trial of the OX40 agonist ivuxolimab. Receptor source: an adult with an advanced solid tumor such as melanoma, head and neck, liver or kidney cancer.

The chain recombines TRBV5-1 with TRBJ1-1; D gene ambiguous. Germline V gene sequence: CDR1 SGHRS, CDR2 YFSETQ. CDR3 length equals 12 residues. V lost 3 bases to trimming and J lost 2 bases, with 5 bases between them. The CDR3 protein is CASSSQNTEAFF. The CDR3 nucleotides read TGCGCCAGCAGCTCTCAAAACACTGAAGCTTTCTTT. Full variable domain (rest looked up from reference TRBV5-1 and TRBJ1-1): KAGVTQTPRYLIKTRGQQVTLSCSPISGHRSVSWYQQTPGQGLQFLFEYFSETQRNKGNFPGRFSGRQFSNSRSEMNVSTLELGDSALYLCASSSQNTEAFFGQGTRLTVV.

The V and J genes are TRBV5-5 and TRBJ2-3; 7 positions match TRBD1. Germline CDR1 SGHKS, CDR2 YYEKEE (reference sequence). This CDR3 has 16 residues. Trimming at V came to 4 bases and at J to 2 bases, leaving 10 bases not matched to a gene. CDR3 residues: CASSRLRGRATDTQYF. CDR3 DNA: TGTGCCAGCAGCAGGCTTAGGGGGCGAGCCACAGATACGCAGTATTTT.

The chain is built from TRBV6-5 and TRBJ1-3; 8 nucleotides align to TRBD1. CDR3 length: 14 amino acids. The J segment lost 2 bases and the V segment lost 5 bases, leaving 2 bases of the junction unmatched. Per the germline V gene, CDR1 is MNHEY and CDR2 is SVGAGI. This CDR3 is CASSRQGTGNTIYF. The DNA of the CDR3 is TGTGCCAGCAGTCGACAGGGGACTGGAAACACCATATATTTT.

CDR3 region: CASSKKTVILRYEQYF. The CDR3 DNA follows: TGTGCCAGCAGCAAAAAGACGGTTATTCTCCGGTACGAGCAGTACTTC. The V and J genes are TRBV21-1 and TRBJ2-7. TRBV21-1 is tagged as a pseudogene. This CDR3 is 16 amino acids long.

The CDR3 DNA reads TGTGCCAGCAGTGAAGAAGCAAAACTAGCGGGAGCGCAGAGGAACATTCAGTACTTC. This sequence encodes CASSEEAKLAGAQRNIQYF. This chain links TRBV6-1 with TRBJ2-4; 11 bases align to TRBD2. Germline trimming cut 1 base from V and 7 bases from J; bases unmatched to any gene: 15. CDR1 and CDR2 (germline): MNHNS, SASEGT. The CDR3 has 19 residues.

The V gene is TRBV23-1, the J gene TRBJ1-2; no clear D. TRBV23-1 carries the ORF label, with uncertain function. V was shortened by 2 bases and J by 4 bases, with 5 bases between the two germline ends. The CDR3 spans 12 residues. This chain's CDR3 is CASSQGPYGYTF. In nucleotides, the CDR3 is TGCGCCAGCAGTCAAGGCCCCTATGGCTACACCTTC.

J is TRBJ2-5 and V is TRBV5-1, with D possibly being TRBD2 (6 bases). The CDR3 covers 17 residues. Trimming took 2 bases from V and 3 from J, leaving 20 bases between them. CDR1 SGHRS and CDR2 YFSETQ come from the germline V gene. CDR3 in amino acids: CASSLGHPWGEKETQYF. CDR3 in DNA: TGCGCCAGCAGCTTAGGACATCCCTGGGGGGAAAAAGAGACCCAGTACTTC.

V and J are TRBV4-3 and TRBJ2-2; no definite D call. The V end was cut by 1 base, the J end by 6 bases, with 12 bases between. CDR3 length: 15 amino acids. CDR1 is LGHNA, CDR2 YSLEER, per germline. The CDR3 DNA follows: TGCGCCAGCAGCCAAGGCGGACGCCGCCCCGGGGAGCTGTTTTTT. This codes for CASSQGGRRPGELFF.